This passage covers 29 T cell receptor beta chains from one sample sequenced in a study of beta chain features in type 1 diabetes. The entirety of the isolated RNA underwent reverse transcription, so expressed TCRB transcripts were sequenced. The data were produced by immunoSEQ multiplex PCR, yet TCRdb's version contains in-frame clones alone and is incomplete. This table holds 640,000 or so clones, over 11% found once. These receptors lack a known antigen. Study results and limitations: Shorter TCRB CDR3s, moderately but significantly so, marked every one of the four CD4+ subsets in Type 1 diabetes patients.

The sequenced material came from naive CD4+ T cells from blood. The receptors shown here come from a man aged 18 to 30 with type 1 diabetes.

This clone was seen more than once but under ten times. This specimen includes other DNA sequences encoding the same CDR3. The gene calls are TRBV7-9 and TRBJ2-5, with a possible D match to TRBD2 (6 bases). The CDR3 length is 15 residues. V was cut by 1 base and J by 5 bases, with 14 bases left in between. Germline CDR1 SEHNR, CDR2 FQNEAQ (reference sequence). The CDR3 DNA reads as TGTGCCAGCAGCTTAGGCGGGGTCCGAACGGAGACCCAGTACTTC. Translation gives CASSLGGVRTETQYF.

This chain joins TRBV4-2 and TRBJ2-3; no firm D call. This CDR3 comprises 12 residues. Looked up from germline, CDR1 is LGHNA and CDR2 is YNFKEQ. Trimming shortened V by 2 bases and J by 3 bases, and 3 bases separated the two germline ends. For the CDR3, the DNA is TGTGCCAGCAGCCAATTTACAGATACGCAGTATTTT. Translating it yields CASSQFTDTQYF.

There are a few counts of this clone. The chain is built from TRBV2 and TRBJ2-2; TRBD2 matches at 12 bases. V dropped 4 bases and J dropped 4; count of bases not matched to a gene: 7. CDR1 and CDR2 (germline): SNHLY, FYNNEI. The CDR3 covers 17 residues. This CDR3 reads CASSAPSGGAGTGELFF. DNA for the CDR3: TGTGCCAGCAGTGCCCCTAGCGGGGGGGCCGGCACCGGGGAGCTGTTTTTT.

The chain carries TRBV7-2 and TRBJ2-7; no clear D. Trimming removed 5 bases from V and 3 bases from J, with 5 bases in between. The germline V gene encodes CDR1 SGHTA and CDR2 FQGNSA. CDR3 length: 11 residues. The chain's CDR3 is CASSTLYEQYF. The CDR3 region has the DNA TGTGCCAGCAGCACCCTCTACGAGCAGTACTTC.

This clone was picked up a small number of times. V usage is TRBV30 and J usage is TRBJ2-3, with D possibly TRBD2 on 5 matching bases. Looked up from germline, CDR1 is GTSNPN and CDR2 is SVGIG (reference sequence). With 3 bases removed from V and 4 bases from J, the gap between germline ends came to 14 bases. The length of the CDR3 is 14 residues. The CDR3 loop reads CAWSWRAPPDTQYF. CDR3 DNA: TGTGCCTGGAGCTGGCGGGCCCCTCCAGATACGCAGTATTTT.

A few counts support this clone. The J gene is TRBJ1-4, the V gene TRBV25-1; D call uncertain. The V gene's germline CDR1 is MGHDK and CDR2 SYGVNS. V was trimmed by 3 bases and J by 0 bases, leaving 5 bases between them. The length of the CDR3 is 14 residues. The CDR3 reads CASSETATNEKLFF. CDR3 nucleotides: TGTGCCAGCAGTGAGACTGCAACTAATGAAAAACTGTTTTTT.

This clone was counted between two and nine times. V usage is TRBV2 and J usage is TRBJ2-1; weak D call: TRBD1 (7 bases). Trimming removed 5 bases from V and 6 bases from J, with 8 bases in between. CDR3 length equals 12 residues. The V gene's germline CDR1 is SNHLY and CDR2 FYNNEI. The CDR3 reads CASSQGGNEQFF. In DNA form, the CDR3 reads TGTGCCAGCAGTCAGGGGGGCAATGAGCAGTTCTTC.

This clone was detected only a few times. The chain uses TRBV25-1 and TRBJ2-1, with TRBD2 matching 8 bases. Germline loops: CDR1 MGHDK, CDR2 SYGVNS. The CDR3 length is 16 residues. The J segment lost 8 bases and the V segment lost 3 bases, leaving 12 bases of the junction unmatched. DNA of the CDR3: TGTGCCAGCAGTGAGAGCCTTGGGACTAGGGATTATGAGCAGTTCTTC. This gives the protein CASSESLGTRDYEQFF.

A few counts support this clone. V usage is TRBV5-6 and J usage is TRBJ2-2; D may be TRBD2 (5 bases). The germline gives CDR1 SGHDT, CDR2 YYEEEE. Trimming took off 4 bases at V and 7 bases at J, with 20 bases between the two ends. This CDR3 is built from 16 residues. CDR3 in DNA: TGTGCCAGCAGCGCAACCGGGCCACATCGGGGCGGGGAGCTGTTTTTT. Translation: CASSATGPHRGGELFF.

This chain connects TRBV30 to TRBJ2-7; D uncertain. V lost 5 bases and J 4 bases, leaving 21 bases between the germline ends. Germline V lookup: CDR1 GTSNPN, CDR2 SVGIG (reference sequence). The CDR3 has 15 residues. In DNA form, the CDR3 reads TGTGCCTGGCCCCTCATGAAGCCTGAGGAGTACGAGCAGTACTTC. It encodes CAWPLMKPEEYEQYF.

In nucleotides, the CDR3 is TGTGCCAGTAGTAGATCCTTAGCGGGAGGGTACAATGAGCAGTTCTTC. This encodes CASSRSLAGGYNEQFF. The genes are TRBV19 and TRBJ2-1; 11 bases line up with TRBD2. J was trimmed by 4 bases and V by 4 bases; bases with no gene match: 6. Germline V gene data show CDR1 as LNHDA and CDR2 as SQIVND (reference sequence). This CDR3 spans 16 amino acids.

The chain carries TRBV10-1 and TRBJ2-7; a weak D match, TRBD2 (6 bases). CDR3 length equals 15 residues. CDR1 is WNHNN, CDR2 SYGVQD, per germline (reference sequence). Trimming removed 3 bases at V and 2 bases at J, with 14 bases between. Here the CDR3 DNA reads TGCGCCAGCAGTGACAGGCTAGCGCTCCCCTACGAGCAGTACTTC. Translation gives CASSDRLALPYEQYF.

V is TRBV19 and J is TRBJ2-1; 9 bases are shared with TRBD1. In germline, CDR1 is LNHDA, CDR2 SQIVND (reference sequence). The V and J ends lost 7 bases and 8 bases, in that order; junction bases with no gene match: 12. The CDR3 totals 15 residues. The CDR3 reads CASTKGQGWKYEQFF. The CDR3 DNA sequence: TGTGCCAGTACGAAAGGACAGGGGTGGAAGTATGAGCAGTTCTTC.

This clone was counted between two and nine times. The chain uses TRBV30 and TRBJ2-7, with a possible D match to TRBD2 (5 bases). V was pared by 3 bases and J by 6 bases, with 18 bases between. Germline V gene data show CDR1 as GTSNPN and CDR2 as SVGIG (reference sequence). The CDR3 spans 14 residues. DNA for the CDR3: TGTGCCTGGAGGGGAGCGTCGGGTCTTGGCGAGCAGTACTTC. The encoded protein is CAWRGASGLGEQYF.

This chain uses TRBV4-3 with TRBJ2-2, with TRBD2 matching 9 bases. From germline, CDR1 is LGHNA and CDR2 YSLEER. V lost 0 bases and J lost 7; bases outside the gene matches: 9. The CDR3 runs to 17 residues. As DNA, the CDR3 is TGCGCCAGCAGCCAAGATAGCGGGGGCCTCGTGATCGGGGAGCTGTTTTTT. Translation gives CASSQDSGGLVIGELFF.

The CDR3 spells CASSSVNSNTQYF. The CDR3 nucleotides are TGTGCCAGCAGCTCGGTGAATAGCAATACGCAGTATTTT. V gene TRBV7-2 combines with J gene TRBJ2-3; D is uncertain. CDR1 and CDR2 from the germline V gene are SGHTA and FQGNSA. Trimming pared 4 bases from V and 7 bases from J, leaving 12 bases between. The CDR3 extends over 13 amino acids.

The chain carries TRBV30 and TRBJ2-4, with D possibly matching TRBD2 (5 bases). From germline, CDR1 is GTSNPN and CDR2 SVGIG (reference sequence). This CDR3 region has 15 residues. V was clipped by 0 bases and J by 0 bases, with 9 bases between them. CDR3 residues: CAWSVGVLAKNIQYF. Written as DNA, the CDR3 is TGTGCCTGGAGTGTCGGGGTCCTAGCCAAAAACATTCAGTACTTC.

The V and J genes are TRBV4-3 and TRBJ1-6; the match to TRBD1 covers 8 bases. The trim removed 3 bases at V and 8 bases at J, leaving 6 bases unmatched. The germline V gene encodes CDR1 LGHNA and CDR2 YSLEER. This CDR3 is 15 amino acids long. CDR3 bases: TGCGCCAGCAGCCAGGAAGACAGGGGAGATTCACCCCTCCACTTT. Residues: CASSQEDRGDSPLHF.

The J gene is TRBJ1-2, the V gene TRBV27; tentative D call: TRBD1 (5 bases). CDR1 and CDR2 from the germline V gene are MNHEY and SMNVEV (reference sequence). The CDR3 covers 13 residues. The ends were cut back, 5 bases at V and 8 bases at J, with 15 bases in the middle. CDR3 in amino acids: CASSNSGTLGYTF. The CDR3 DNA is TGTGCCAGCAGTAACTCAGGGACCCTAGGCTACACCTTC.

In the case of this clone: The same CDR3 arises from other DNA sequences in this sample as well. The V and J genes are TRBV10-3 and TRBJ1-2, with D uncertain. Germline lookup yields CDR1 ENHRY and CDR2 SYGVKD. V lost 0 bases and J 8 bases, leaving 7 bases between the germline ends. The CDR3 extends over 12 amino acids. The CDR3 sequence: CAISESLGGYTF. The CDR3 DNA reads TGTGCCATCAGTGAGTCGCTGGGGGGCTACACCTTC.

This clone was counted a few times. The chain couples TRBV4-2 to TRBJ1-6; no definite D call. Between the trimmed V and J ends, which lost 1 base and 10 bases, there was a span of 5 bases. Germline CDR1 reads LGHNA; CDR2 reads YNFKEQ. The CDR3 is made up of 12 amino acids. The CDR3 region is CASSQVASPLHF. CDR3 nucleotides: TGTGCCAGCAGCCAAGTAGCATCACCCCTCCACTTT.

This clone was seen a handful of times. The chain is built from TRBV5-4 and TRBJ2-2; the D gene is possibly TRBD1 (5 bases). Trimming removed 3 bases at V and 1 base at J, with 7 bases between. Germline CDR1 and CDR2: SGHNT and YYREEE (reference sequence). The CDR3 length is 14 residues. The CDR3 DNA is TGTGCCAGCAGCTACCAGGGGAACACCGGGGAGCTGTTTTTT. This translates into CASSYQGNTGELFF.

This clone was picked up a small number of times. This sample includes further DNA sequences coding for the same CDR3. This chain uses TRBV6-5 with TRBJ2-7, with D uncertain. The V gene lost 4 bases and the J gene lost 3 bases, with 4 bases spanning the gap. Germline V lookup: CDR1 MNHEY, CDR2 SVGAGI. This CDR3 region has 11 residues. The CDR3 region is CASSSNYEQYF. The DNA of the CDR3 is TGTGCCAGCAGTTCTAACTACGAGCAGTACTTC.

The genes are TRBV2 and TRBJ1-2; 10 nucleotides line up with TRBD1. The CDR3 covers 14 residues. The germline CDR1 and CDR2 sequences are SNHLY and FYNNEI. Trimming removed 6 bases from V and 4 bases from J; junction bases left unmatched: 5. For the CDR3, the DNA is TGTGCCAGCAGAAGACAGGGGGCTGCCTATGGCTACACCTTC. This codes for CASRRQGAAYGYTF. Full variable domain (outside the CDR3, taken from reference TRBV2 and TRBJ1-2): EPEVTQTPSHQVTQMGQEVILRCVPISNHLYFYWYRQILGQKVEFLVSFYNNEISEKSEIFDDQFSVERPDGSNFTLKIRSTKLEDSAMYFCASRRQGAAYGYTFGSGTRLTVV.

This clone was observed a handful of times. The chain recombines TRBV9 with TRBJ2-1; D unresolved. V was clipped by 0 bases and J by 9 bases, with 7 bases between them. This CDR3 has 12 residues. Germline V lookup: CDR1 SGDLS, CDR2 YYNGEE. For the CDR3, the DNA is TGTGCCAGCAGCGTAGTAGTAGGTGAGCAGTTCTTC. It specifies CASSVVVGEQFF.

The V and J genes are TRBV29-1 and TRBJ1-3, with 7 bases fitting TRBD1. CDR3 length: 14 amino acids. The germline CDR1 and CDR2 sequences are SQVTM and ANQGSEA. The trim removed 1 base at V and 2 bases at J, leaving 2 bases unmatched. CDR3 in DNA: TGCAGCGTTGAAGGAGGACAGGCTGGAAACACCATATATTTT. Encoded protein: CSVEGGQAGNTIYF.

The genes are TRBV7-2 and TRBJ1-6; 9 bases are shared with TRBD1. The V gene end was trimmed by 6 bases and the J gene end by 8 bases; junction bases not matched to a gene: 11. Germline loops: CDR1 SGHTA, CDR2 FQGNSA. The CDR3 runs to 16 residues. The CDR3 reads CASRVSRTGAYSPLHF. The CDR3 nucleotides read TGTGCCAGCAGGGTCTCCCGGACAGGGGCCTATTCACCCCTCCACTTT.

This rearrangement joins TRBV4-3 to TRBJ2-1; 8 bases line up with TRBD2. The CDR3 sequence is 13 residues long. Germline V CDR1 and CDR2: LGHNA, YSLEER. V lost 4 bases, J lost 8 bases, and 4 bases stayed unmatched. The CDR3 reads CASSRGTSYEQFF. The CDR3 DNA sequence: TGCGCCAGCAGCCGAGGGACTAGTTATGAGCAGTTCTTC.

This clone was seen only a few times. The sample holds other DNA sequences that translate to the same CDR3. The chain joins TRBV30 to TRBJ2-6, with no clear D. Germline CDR1 reads GTSNPN; CDR2 reads SVGIG (reference sequence). This CDR3 has 11 amino acids. CDR3 sequence reads: CGSSGANVLTF. CDR3 sequence (DNA): TGTGGTTCCTCTGGGGCCAACGTCCTGACTTTC.